The sequence of this TCR beta chain was determined in a study of OX40 agonist ivuxolimab in advanced cancers. Across the whole study: Patients received intravenous ivuxolimab every 2 weeks at 0.01 to 10 mg/kg. Antecedent anti-PD-1, anti-PD-L1 or anti-CTLA-4 therapy was permissible, with roughly 36% having received some. Partial responses were recorded for three patients, including one with hepatocellular carcinoma and two with cutaneous melanoma.

Blood sampling was done at baseline, cycle 4 day 1, and cycle 7 day 1. Germline lookup yields CDR1 MDHEN and CDR2 SYDVKM. CDR3 length: 14 amino acids. The ends lost 3 bases at V and 8 bases at J; junction bases unmatched: 5. Assay: immunoSEQ multiplex PCR; the TCRdb copy retains only in-frame clones and omits some. Seen here are 42,000 or so clones, approximately 90% observed once, and the top ten hold 35% to 40%. The sample in question was CD4+ or CD8+ T cells sorted from blood, obtained in a trial of the OX40 agonist ivuxolimab. This chain joins TRBV28 and TRBJ1-4; 8 bases are a match to TRBD1. This receptor was taken from an adult with an advanced solid tumor such as melanoma, head and neck, liver or kidney cancer. Here the CDR3 reads CASSFGQGNEKLFF. The CDR3, as DNA: TGTGCCAGCAGTTTCGGACAGGGAAACGAAAAACTGTTTTTT.